This entry is about one TCR beta chain. What it binds is not known. Germline V gene lookup returns CDR1 LGHDT and CDR2 YNNKEL (reference sequence). The J segment lost 5 bases and the V segment lost 4 bases, leaving 6 bases of the junction unmatched. The length of the CDR3 is 16 residues. The sample belongs to a study of blood T cells in healthy people across ages. Whole-study findings and limits: Roughly linear declines in TCR beta diversity per million T cells occurred with age.

Combining a sample-barcoded 5' primer with a J-beta primer mix, a second PCR ran for 7 to 11 cycles. TCRdb reprocessed the 5' RACE reads with MiXCR, giving one entry per CDR3 protein. Here the sample spans hundreds of thousands of distinct CDR3 sequences, less than 40% being singletons. The source material was blood. The genes are TRBV3-1 and TRBJ1-4; 11 bases fit TRBD1. The clonotype comes from an elderly woman in good health. The chain's CDR3 is CASSLRTGGGNEKLFF. The CDR3 DNA reads TGTGCCAGCAGCCTTAGGACAGGGGGCGGGAATGAAAAACTGTTTTTT. Full variable domain (missing parts from reference TRBV3-1 and TRBJ1-4): DTAVSQTPKYLVTQMGNDKSIKCEQNLGHDTMYWYKQDSKKFLKIMFSYNNKELIINETVPNRFSPKSPDKAHLNLHINSLELGDSAVYFCASSLRTGGGNEKLFFGSGTQLSVL.